A selection of T cell receptor beta chains follows, all from one sample in a study of T cell responses to AZD1222 COVID-19 vaccine. Sequenced by immunoSEQ multiplex PCR; TCRdb stores in-frame clones only, minus some. The sample holds about 94,000 clones; roughly 85% are singletons and the top ten take 4.5% to 5%. Sequencing was performed on peripheral blood, taken 28 days after the second AZD1222 dose. The receptors originated from an adult who received the AZD1222 COVID-19 vaccine. Both conserved end residues are part of each CDR3. A D gene is named only where the DNA matches it firmly.

v_gene	d_gene	j_gene	CDR3aa
TRBV24-1	NA	TRBJ2-5	CATSDSDGLQETQYF
TRBV4-1	NA	TRBJ2-2	CASSPFVRGDTGELFF
TRBV7-6	NA	TRBJ2-5	CASSLAITGPISQETQYF
TRBV9	NA	TRBJ1-1	CASSESDGTEAFF
TRBV5-4	TRBD2	TRBJ2-7	CASSSVRRGNHYEQYF
TRBV24-1	TRBD1	TRBJ2-2	CATSDWTGGLTGELFF
TRBV7-3	TRBD1	TRBJ1-2	CASSLTGTGNYGYTF
TRBV6-6	NA	TRBJ2-7	CASRFGSYEQYF
TRBV29-1	TRBD2	TRBJ2-2	CSVRDYDPGANTGELFF
TRBV6-5	NA	TRBJ2-5	CASNVAQETQYF
TRBV27	NA	TRBJ1-1	CASKVQGGTEAFF
TRBV4-1	NA	TRBJ1-3	CASSQGTTGNTIYF
TRBV28	NA	TRBJ2-2	CASMGGGSSNTGELFF
TRBV27	NA	TRBJ2-3	CASSLRRVLGTDTQYF
TRBV5-1	NA	TRBJ2-2	CASSFGDPGAGELFF
TRBV19	TRBD2	TRBJ2-1	CASSISSGDYNEQFF
TRBV21-1	NA	TRBJ2-2	CASSKAKRTGELFF
TRBV12-3/TRBV12-4	TRBD2	TRBJ2-3	CASSLGSGDSQYF
TRBV5-1	NA	TRBJ2-2	CASSWGPGPNTGELFF
TRBV18	NA	TRBJ2-5	CASSPAEQETQYF
TRBV6-1	NA	TRBJ1-1	CASSEVWGVYTEAFF
TRBV18	TRBD2	TRBJ2-1	CASSTGTSGSYNEQFF
TRBV28	NA	TRBJ1-1	CASSSRGEDTEAFF
TRBV4-2	TRBD2	TRBJ2-2	CARQRGGNTGELFF
TRBV28	TRBD1	TRBJ1-2	CASSLAGQGAGGYTF
TRBV7-7	NA	TRBJ2-5	CASSLGLAYQETQYF
TRBV30	NA	TRBJ1-1	CAWSPGDTEAFF
TRBV19	NA	TRBJ1-1	CASSEGVNTEAFF
TRBV5-4	NA	TRBJ2-7	CASSLLIGRNYEQYF
TRBV9	NA	TRBJ2-2	CASSVGAGVGELFF
TRBV5-1	NA	TRBJ2-1	CASSPQGDSYNEQFF
TRBV5-1	NA	TRBJ1-1	CASEGTGARTEAFF
TRBV2	TRBD2	TRBJ2-1	CASTSFWRGGLRDYNEQFF
TRBV5-1	NA	TRBJ2-7	CASSLVRDPYEQYF
TRBV20-1	NA	TRBJ2-1	CSASRGEQFF